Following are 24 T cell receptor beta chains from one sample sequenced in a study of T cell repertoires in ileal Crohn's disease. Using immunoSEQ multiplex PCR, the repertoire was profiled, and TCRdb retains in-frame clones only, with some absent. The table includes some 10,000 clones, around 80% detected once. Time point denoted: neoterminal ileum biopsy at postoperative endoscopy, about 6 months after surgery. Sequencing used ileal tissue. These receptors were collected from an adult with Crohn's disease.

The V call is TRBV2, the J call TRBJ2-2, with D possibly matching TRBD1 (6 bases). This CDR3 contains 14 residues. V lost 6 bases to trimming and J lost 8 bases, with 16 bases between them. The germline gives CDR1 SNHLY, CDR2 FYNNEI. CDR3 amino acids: CASRGGQSIGELFF. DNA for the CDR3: TGTGCCAGCAGAGGCGGACAGTCCATAGGGGAGCTGTTTTTT.

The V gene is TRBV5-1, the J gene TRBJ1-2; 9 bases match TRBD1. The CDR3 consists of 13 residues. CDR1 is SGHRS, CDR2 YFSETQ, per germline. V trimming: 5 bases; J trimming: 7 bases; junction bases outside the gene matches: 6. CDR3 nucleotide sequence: TGCGCCAGCAGAGAGACAGGGGGTATTGGCTACACCTTC. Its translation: CASRETGGIGYTF.

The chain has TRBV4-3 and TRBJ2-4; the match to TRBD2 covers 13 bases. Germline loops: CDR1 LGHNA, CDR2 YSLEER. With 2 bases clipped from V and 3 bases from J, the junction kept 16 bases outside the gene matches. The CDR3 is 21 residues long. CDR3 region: CASSQYLTGTSGDLDKNIQYF. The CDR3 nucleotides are TGCGCCAGCAGCCAATACCTGACCGGGACTAGCGGGGACCTGGACAAAAACATTCAGTACTTC.

CDR3 sequence (DNA): TGCGCCAGCAGCCAAGAACGAATCGGCGGGACCCAGTACTTC. This gives the protein CASSQERIGGTQYF. The rearrangement joins TRBV4-3 to TRBJ2-5; unclear D gene. This CDR3 is 14 amino acids long. Germline CDR1 is LGHNA and CDR2 is YSLEER. V shed 0 bases and J shed 7 bases, with 12 bases lying between them.

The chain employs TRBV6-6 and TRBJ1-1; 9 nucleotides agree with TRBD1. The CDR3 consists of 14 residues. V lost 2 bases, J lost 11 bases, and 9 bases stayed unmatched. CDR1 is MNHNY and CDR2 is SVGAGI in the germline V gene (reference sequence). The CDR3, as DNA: TGTGCCAGCAGTTACCCTACAGGACAGGGGAACGCTTTCTTT. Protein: CASSYPTGQGNAFF.

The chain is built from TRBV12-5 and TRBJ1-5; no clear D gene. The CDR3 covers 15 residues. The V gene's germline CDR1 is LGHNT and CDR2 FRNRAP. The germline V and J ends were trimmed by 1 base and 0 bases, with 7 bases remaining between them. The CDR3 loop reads CASGLAQVSNQPQHF. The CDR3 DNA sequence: TGTGCTAGTGGTTTGGCCCAGGTTAGCAATCAGCCCCAGCATTTT.

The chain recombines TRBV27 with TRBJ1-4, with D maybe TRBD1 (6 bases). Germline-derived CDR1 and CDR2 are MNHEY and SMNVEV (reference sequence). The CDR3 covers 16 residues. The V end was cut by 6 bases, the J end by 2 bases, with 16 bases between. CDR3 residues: CASSSWGQGTNEKLFF. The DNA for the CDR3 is TGTGCCAGCAGCTCTTGGGGGCAGGGCACTAATGAAAAACTGTTTTTT.

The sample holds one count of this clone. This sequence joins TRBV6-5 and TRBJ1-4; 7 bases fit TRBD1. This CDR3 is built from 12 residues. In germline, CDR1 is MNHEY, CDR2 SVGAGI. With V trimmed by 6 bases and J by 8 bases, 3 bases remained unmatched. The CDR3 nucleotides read TGTGCCAGCAGGCAGGGACAGGAAAAACTGTTTTTT. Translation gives CASRQGQEKLFF.

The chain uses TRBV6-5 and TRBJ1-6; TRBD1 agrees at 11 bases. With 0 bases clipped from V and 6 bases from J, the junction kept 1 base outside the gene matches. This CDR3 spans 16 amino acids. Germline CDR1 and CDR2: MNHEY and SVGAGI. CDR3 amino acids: CASSYSGTGGNSPLHF. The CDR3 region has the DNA TGTGCCAGCAGTTACTCGGGGACAGGGGGTAATTCACCCCTCCACTTT.

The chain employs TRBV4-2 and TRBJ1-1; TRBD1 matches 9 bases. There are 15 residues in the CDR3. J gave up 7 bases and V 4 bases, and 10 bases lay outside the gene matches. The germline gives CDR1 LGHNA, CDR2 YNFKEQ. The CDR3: CASSPTGTGSLEAFF. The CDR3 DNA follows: TGTGCCAGCAGCCCGACCGGGACAGGGTCCCTTGAAGCTTTCTTT.

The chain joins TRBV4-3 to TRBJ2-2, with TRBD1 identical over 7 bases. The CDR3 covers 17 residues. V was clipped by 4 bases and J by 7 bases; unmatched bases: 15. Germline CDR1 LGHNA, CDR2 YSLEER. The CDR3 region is CASSPDPGTGVLGELFF. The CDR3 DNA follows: TGCGCCAGCAGCCCTGATCCGGGAACAGGGGTCCTCGGGGAGCTGTTTTTT.

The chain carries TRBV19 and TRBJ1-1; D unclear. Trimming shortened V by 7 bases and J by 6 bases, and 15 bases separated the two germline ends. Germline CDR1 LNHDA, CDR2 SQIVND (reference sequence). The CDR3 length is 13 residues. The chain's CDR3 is CASTEGLAAEAFF. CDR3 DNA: TGTGCCAGTACAGAAGGTCTGGCGGCTGAAGCTTTCTTT.

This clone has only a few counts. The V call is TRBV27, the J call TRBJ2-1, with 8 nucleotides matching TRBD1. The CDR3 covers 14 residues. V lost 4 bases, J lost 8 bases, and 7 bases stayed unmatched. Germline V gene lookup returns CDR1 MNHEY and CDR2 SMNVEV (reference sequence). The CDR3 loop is CASSYRTGSDEQFF. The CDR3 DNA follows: TGTGCCAGCAGTTATCGGACAGGGAGCGATGAGCAGTTCTTC.

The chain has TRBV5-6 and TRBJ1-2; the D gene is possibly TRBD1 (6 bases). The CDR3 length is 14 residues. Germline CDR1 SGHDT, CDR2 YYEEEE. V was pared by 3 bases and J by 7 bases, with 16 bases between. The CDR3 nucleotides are TGTGCCAGCAGCTCCCAAACAGGGCTTGGTGGCTACACCTTC. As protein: CASSSQTGLGGYTF.

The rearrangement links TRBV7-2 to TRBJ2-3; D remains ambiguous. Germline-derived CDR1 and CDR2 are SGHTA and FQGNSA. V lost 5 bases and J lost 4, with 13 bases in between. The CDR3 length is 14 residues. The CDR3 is CASSPRALADTQYF. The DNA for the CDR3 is TGTGCCAGCAGCCCCCGCGCCTTGGCAGATACGCAGTATTTT. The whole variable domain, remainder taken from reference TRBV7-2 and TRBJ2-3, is GAGVSQSPSNKVTEKGKDVELRCDPISGHTALYWYRQSLGQGLEFLIYFQGNSAPDKSGLPSDRFSAERTGGSVSTLTIQRTQQEDSAVYLCASSPRALADTQYFGPGTRLTVL.

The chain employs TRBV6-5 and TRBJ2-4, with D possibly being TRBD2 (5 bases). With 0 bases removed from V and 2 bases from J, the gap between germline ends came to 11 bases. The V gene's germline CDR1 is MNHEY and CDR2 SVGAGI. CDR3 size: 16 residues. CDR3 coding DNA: TGTGCCAGCAGTTACTCGAGTCGGGGAACCAAAAACATTCAGTACTTC. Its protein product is CASSYSSRGTKNIQYF.

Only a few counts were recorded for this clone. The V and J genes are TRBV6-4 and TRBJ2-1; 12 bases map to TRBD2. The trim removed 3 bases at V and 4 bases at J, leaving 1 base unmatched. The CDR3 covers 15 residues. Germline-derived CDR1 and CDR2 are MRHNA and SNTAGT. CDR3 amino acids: CASSETSGGYNEQFF. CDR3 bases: TGTGCCAGCAGTGAAACTAGCGGGGGGTACAATGAGCAGTTCTTC.

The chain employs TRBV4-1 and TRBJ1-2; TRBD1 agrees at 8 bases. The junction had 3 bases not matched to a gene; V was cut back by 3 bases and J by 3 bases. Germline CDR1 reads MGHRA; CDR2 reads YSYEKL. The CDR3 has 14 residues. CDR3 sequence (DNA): TGCGCCAGCAGCCACCAGACAGGGGACTATGGCTACACCTTC. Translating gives CASSHQTGDYGYTF.

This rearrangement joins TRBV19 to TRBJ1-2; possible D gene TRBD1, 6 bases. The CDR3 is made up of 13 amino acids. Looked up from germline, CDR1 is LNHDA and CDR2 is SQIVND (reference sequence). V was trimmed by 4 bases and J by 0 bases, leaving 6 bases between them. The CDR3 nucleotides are TGTGCCAGTAGTAGGACAGCTAACTATGGCTACACCTTC. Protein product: CASSRTANYGYTF.

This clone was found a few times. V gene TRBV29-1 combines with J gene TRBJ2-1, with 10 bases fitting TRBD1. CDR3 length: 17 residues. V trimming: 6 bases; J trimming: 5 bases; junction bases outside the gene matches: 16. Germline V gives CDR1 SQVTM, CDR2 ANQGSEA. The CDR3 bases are TGCAGCGTCAAGGGCAGCGGGCCGGGACAGGGGAACAATGAGCAGTTCTTC. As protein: CSVKGSGPGQGNNEQFF.

CDR3 residues: CASSSWDSYGYTF. CDR3 bases: TGCGCCAGCAGCTCTTGGGACAGCTATGGCTACACCTTC. The rearrangement uses TRBV5-1 and TRBJ1-2; 7 bases are shared with TRBD1. V gave up 3 bases and J gave up 4 bases; unmatched junction bases: 3. This CDR3 is built from 13 residues. The V gene's germline CDR1 is SGHRS and CDR2 YFSETQ. The complete variable domain, with remaining parts taken from reference TRBV5-1 and TRBJ1-2, reads KAGVTQTPRYLIKTRGQQVTLSCSPISGHRSVSWYQQTPGQGLQFLFEYFSETQRNKGNFPGRFSGRQFSNSRSEMNVSTLELGDSALYLCASSSWDSYGYTFGSGTRLTVV.

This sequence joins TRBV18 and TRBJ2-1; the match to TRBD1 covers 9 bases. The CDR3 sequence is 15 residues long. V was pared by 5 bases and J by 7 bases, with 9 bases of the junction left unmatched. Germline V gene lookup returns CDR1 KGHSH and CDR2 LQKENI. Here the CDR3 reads CASSVGQGSGNEQFF. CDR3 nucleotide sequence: TGTGCCAGCTCAGTAGGACAGGGGTCGGGGAATGAGCAGTTCTTC. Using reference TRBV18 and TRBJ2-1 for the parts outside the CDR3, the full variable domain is NAGVMQNPRHLVRRRGQEARLRCSPMKGHSHVYWYRQLPEEGLKFMVYLQKENIIDESGMPKERFSAEFPKEGPSILRIQQVVRGDSAAYFCASSVGQGSGNEQFFGPGTRLTVL.

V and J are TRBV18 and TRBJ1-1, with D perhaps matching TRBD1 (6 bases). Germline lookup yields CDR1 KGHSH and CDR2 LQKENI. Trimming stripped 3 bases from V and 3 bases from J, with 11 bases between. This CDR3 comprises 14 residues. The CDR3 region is CASSPAGGDTEAFF. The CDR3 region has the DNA TGTGCCAGCTCACCTGCGGGGGGCGACACTGAAGCTTTCTTT.

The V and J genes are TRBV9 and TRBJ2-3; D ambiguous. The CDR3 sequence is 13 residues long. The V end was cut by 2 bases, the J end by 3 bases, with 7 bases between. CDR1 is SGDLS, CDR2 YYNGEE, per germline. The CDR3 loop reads CASSVAPTDTQYF. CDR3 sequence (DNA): TGTGCCAGCAGCGTGGCACCAACAGATACGCAGTATTTT.